The T cell receptor (beta chain) under discussion was sequenced for a study of regulatory T cells in long-lasting Graves disease. Study outcomes and limitations: Segments TRBV28, TRBJ1-2 and TRBJ2-5 showed preferential usage in persistent disease. Whereas new patients shared about a thousand public clonotypes, persistent patients shared more, at approximately 2,500.

This CDR3 region has 11 residues. CDR1 is MNHNS and CDR2 is SASEGT in the germline V gene. V was trimmed by 5 bases and J by 5 bases, leaving 6 bases between them. This clonotype was counted many times. Antigen unknown. To make TCR beta libraries, researchers used iRepertoire HTBI primers and Arm-PCR of CDR3 regions. TCRdb used MiXCR to reprocess the multiplex PCR reads, holding one entry per CDR3 protein. This table has roughly 520,000 distinct CDR3 sequences, about 11% appearing once. Time point in this sample: newly diagnosed GD, antithyroid drugs for less than 3 months. RNA from PBMCs was the source of the TCR library. Nine-milliliter peripheral blood samples went into EDTA tubes. This sample was shared with a second study, whose subject was T cells in Graves' hyperthyroidism and ophthalmopathy.

The clonotype was recovered from a woman aged 25 to 39 with Graves disease. The chain couples TRBV6-1 to TRBJ2-5; D is unclear. The specimen comprised peripheral blood mononuclear cells (PBMCs), sampled at new diagnosis, from a patient treated with antithyroid drugs. The DNA of the CDR3 is TGTGCCAGCAGTACTGGGGAGACCCAGTACTTC. It is translated as CASSTGETQYF.